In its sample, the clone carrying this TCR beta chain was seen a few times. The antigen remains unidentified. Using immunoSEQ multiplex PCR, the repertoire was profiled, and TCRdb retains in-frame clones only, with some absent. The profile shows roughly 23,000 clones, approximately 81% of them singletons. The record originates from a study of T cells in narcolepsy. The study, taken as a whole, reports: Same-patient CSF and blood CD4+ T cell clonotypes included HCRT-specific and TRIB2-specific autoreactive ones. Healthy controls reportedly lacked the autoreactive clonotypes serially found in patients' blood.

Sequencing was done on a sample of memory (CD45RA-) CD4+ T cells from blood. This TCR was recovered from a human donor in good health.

CDR3 protein: CASSSRLAGGLRNEQFF. The CDR3 DNA follows: TGTGCCAGCAGCTCGAGACTAGCGGGGGGGCTAAGAAATGAGCAGTTCTTC. V is TRBV7-2 and J is TRBJ2-1; 14 bases agree with TRBD2. Germline CDR1 SGHTA, CDR2 FQGNSA. The CDR3 is 17 residues long. The trim removed 4 bases at V and 7 bases at J, leaving 9 bases unmatched.